This T cell receptor beta chain was obtained from a study of cytomegalovirus exposure and HLA in healthy donors. About the study: A previous analysis identified approximately 110 million unique TCR beta sequences derived from around 200 million T cells. Early released data comprised tens of millions of unique TCRs from HLA-typed donors.

CDR1 is SGHNT and CDR2 is YYREEE in the germline V gene (reference sequence). Trimming cost V 3 bases and J 3 bases; bases outside gene matches: 2. CDR3 length: 14 residues. Donors in the study were healthy people who gave bone marrow. PCR was performed using 60 Vbeta and 13 Jbeta primers. Measured with immunoSEQ multiplex PCR; TCRdb has only the in-frame clones, and not every one. The data hold around 140,000 clones, with 79% observed a single time. Sequenced: PBMCs. The sequence was collected from a male donor in good health and CMV-seronegative. J is TRBJ2-3 and V is TRBV5-4, with TRBD1 matching 9 bases. CDR3 coding DNA: TGTGCCAGCAGCTGGGACAGGGAAACAGATACGCAGTATTTT. Its protein product is CASSWDRETDTQYF.